These 19 T cell receptor beta chains originate from one sample sequenced in a study of T cell responses to AZD1222 COVID-19 vaccine. Repertoires were generated with immunoSEQ multiplex PCR, while TCRdb's copy carries only in-frame clones and drops some. Among 150,000 to 200,000 clones listed, 85% to 90% were seen once. Sequenced here: peripheral blood, sampled 28 days after the second AZD1222 dose. The receptor set was obtained from an adult who received the AZD1222 COVID-19 vaccine.

The V and J genes are TRBV28 and TRBJ2-5, with a tentative D call TRBD2 (6 bases). This CDR3 has 15 residues. The V gene's germline CDR1 is MDHEN and CDR2 SYDVKM. V lost 6 bases, J lost 1 base, and 15 bases lay in between. DNA of the CDR3: TGTGCCAGCAGCCCCGTCGGGACTTTCCAAGAGACCCAGTACTTC. Protein: CASSPVGTFQETQYF.

V is TRBV19 and J is TRBJ1-5, with D hard to call. Germline V CDR1 and CDR2: LNHDA, SQIVND (reference sequence). V lost 6 bases and J lost 1, with 7 bases in between. This CDR3 contains 13 residues. The CDR3 bases are TGTGCCAGTAGAGTTGACAGCAATCAGCCCCAGCATTTT. Translating gives CASRVDSNQPQHF.

The chain combines TRBV11-2 with TRBJ2-3; TRBD1 aligns across 10 bases. The junction had 7 bases not matched to a gene; V was cut back by 1 base and J by 3 bases. Germline V gene sequence: CDR1 SGHAT, CDR2 FQNNGV. The CDR3 is 17 amino acids. This chain's CDR3 is CASSLGWRDRGTDTQYF. Here the CDR3 DNA reads TGTGCCAGCAGCTTAGGTTGGAGGGACAGGGGTACAGATACGCAGTATTTT.

The chain recombines TRBV6-5 with TRBJ1-1; the D gene is possibly TRBD1 (5 bases). The CDR3 is 15 residues long. Trimming cost V 5 bases and J 0 bases, with 13 bases left between them. Germline V lookup: CDR1 MNHEY, CDR2 SVGAGI. Written as DNA, the CDR3 is TGTGCCAGCAGTCGCCGACAGAACCTGAACACTGAAGCTTTCTTT. This encodes CASSRRQNLNTEAFF.

The rearrangement uses TRBV3-1 (or the pseudogene TRBV3-2) and TRBJ1-2; no clear D. From germline, CDR1 is LGHDT and CDR2 YNNKEL (reference sequence). This CDR3 comprises 16 residues. Trimming shortened V by 0 bases and J by 4 bases, and 15 bases separated the two germline ends. The CDR3 sequence is CASSQDLVQHLYGYTF. The CDR3 nucleotides read TGTGCCAGCAGCCAAGATCTTGTACAGCACCTCTATGGCTACACCTTC.

The V gene is TRBV30, the J gene TRBJ1-6, with a possible D match to TRBD1 (6 bases). Trimming removed 5 bases from V and 6 bases from J, with 14 bases in between. Germline lookup yields CDR1 GTSNPN and CDR2 SVGIG (reference sequence). CDR3 size: 14 residues. The CDR3 DNA sequence: TGTGCCTGGGCTCGGGGACAACCTAATTCACCCCTCCACTTT. Translating it yields CAWARGQPNSPLHF. The full variable domain, with the rest looked up from reference TRBV30 and TRBJ1-6, is SQTIHQWPATLVQPVGSPLSLECTVEGTSNPNLYWYRQAAGRGLQLLFYSVGIGQISSEVPQNLSASRPQDRQFILSSKKLLLSDSGFYLCAWARGQPNSPLHFGNGTRLTVT.

The chain combines TRBV30 with TRBJ2-6; D is uncertain. This CDR3 is 14 amino acids long. Per germline, CDR1 GTSNPN and CDR2 SVGIG (reference sequence). The DNA for the CDR3 is TGTGCGGGCAGGACGTCCTCTGGGGCCAACGTCCTGACTTTC. As protein: CAGRTSSGANVLTF.

V and J are TRBV19 and TRBJ1-1; 9 bases fit TRBD1. This CDR3 contains 16 residues. In germline, CDR1 is LNHDA, CDR2 SQIVND (reference sequence). The J segment lost 4 bases and the V segment lost 3 bases, leaving 9 bases of the junction unmatched. CDR3 DNA: TGTGCCAGTAGTATTCACTTTGCACAGGGGGCCACTGAAGCTTTCTTT. Protein sequence: CASSIHFAQGATEAFF.

The chain links TRBV10-2 to TRBJ2-2, with 7 bases fitting TRBD1. Germline-derived CDR1 and CDR2 are WSHSY and SAAADI. Trimming took 11 bases from V and 0 from J; bases not matched to a gene: 12. CDR3 length equals 16 residues. This CDR3 reads CAARDRQPTNTGELFF. CDR3 DNA: TGCGCCGCCAGGGACAGACAGCCCACGAACACCGGGGAGCTGTTTTTT.

The chain joins TRBV28 to TRBJ2-1, with D perhaps TRBD2 (5 bases). Germline V gene sequence: CDR1 MDHEN, CDR2 SYDVKM. CDR3 length equals 15 residues. The germline V and J ends were trimmed by 6 bases and 4 bases, with 16 bases remaining between them. CDR3 sequence (DNA): TGTGCCAGCAGCCCCCCCGGGGTGAGGTACAATGAGCAGTTCTTC. Residues: CASSPPGVRYNEQFF.

The rearrangement joins TRBV4-2 to TRBJ2-3, with D hard to call. The germline gives CDR1 LGHNA, CDR2 YNFKEQ. The CDR3 runs to 14 residues. V was pared by 0 bases and J by 3 bases, with 7 bases between. The CDR3 region is CASSQEMETDTQYF. CDR3 DNA: TGTGCCAGCAGCCAAGAAATGGAGACAGATACGCAGTATTTT.

This chain uses TRBV5-5 with TRBJ1-5; D is unclear. The CDR3 contains 16 residues. Germline V lookup: CDR1 SGHKS, CDR2 YYEKEE (reference sequence). V lost 0 bases to trimming and J lost 5 bases, with 15 bases between them. CDR3 amino acids: CASSLVLGVHDQPQHF. The CDR3 nucleotides read TGTGCCAGCAGCTTGGTTTTGGGAGTTCACGATCAGCCCCAGCATTTT.

The table lists this clone with a count of one. The chain has TRBV25-1 and TRBJ1-2; the D is unclear. The CDR3 extends over 14 amino acids. Germline V gene data show CDR1 as MGHDK and CDR2 as SYGVNS. V shed 6 bases and J shed 3 bases, with 14 bases lying between them. The CDR3, as DNA: TGTGCCAGCAGGCCCTCTGGGGATTACTATGGCTACACCTTC. Protein sequence: CASRPSGDYYGYTF.

This chain uses TRBV10-1 with TRBJ1-1; a possible D gene is TRBD1 (5 bases). The V end was cut by 4 bases, the J end by 2 bases, with 8 bases between. Germline V gives CDR1 WNHNN, CDR2 SYGVQD (reference sequence). This CDR3 has 13 residues. The CDR3, as DNA: TGCGCCAGCAGTGCGGGGCGAAACACTGAAGCTTTCTTT. Its translation: CASSAGRNTEAFF.

The V and J genes are TRBV19 and TRBJ2-3; no reliable D call. Looked up from germline, CDR1 is LNHDA and CDR2 is SQIVND (reference sequence). V was shortened by 3 bases and J by 4 bases, with 14 bases between the two germline ends. This CDR3 is built from 15 residues. CDR3 sequence: CASSIRADGPDTQYF. The CDR3, as DNA: TGTGCCAGTAGTATCCGGGCAGACGGACCAGATACGCAGTATTTT.

The rearrangement links TRBV12-3 or TRBV12-4 to TRBJ2-5; D ambiguous. Trimming shortened V by 3 bases and J by 1 base, and 6 bases separated the two germline ends. The CDR3 runs to 13 residues. In nucleotides, the CDR3 is TGTGCCAGCAGTTTGCAAGCCCAAGAGACCCAGTACTTC. It specifies CASSLQAQETQYF.

This chain uses TRBV2 with TRBJ1-3, with 9 bases fitting TRBD1. V lost 6 bases and J lost 4; bases outside the gene matches: 10. The CDR3 contains 16 residues. Germline CDR1 is SNHLY and CDR2 is FYNNEI. The CDR3 spells CASRETRDRAGNTIYF. CDR3 nucleotide sequence: TGTGCCAGCAGAGAGACCCGGGACAGGGCAGGAAACACCATATATTTT.

The V call is TRBV24-1, the J call TRBJ1-2; 7 nucleotides line up with TRBD1. The CDR3 length is 14 residues. After removal of 3 bases from V and 6 bases from J, the junction contained 6 bases not matched to a gene. Germline CDR1 KGHDR, CDR2 SFDVKD. CDR3 sequence reads: CATSDTNRGHGYTF. CDR3 coding DNA: TGTGCCACCAGTGATACCAACAGGGGCCATGGCTACACCTTC.

This clone was seen once. The chain couples TRBV24-1 to TRBJ1-5; tentatively, D is TRBD1 (6 bases). Germline V gives CDR1 KGHDR, CDR2 SFDVKD. With 10 bases removed from V and 2 bases from J, the gap between germline ends came to 11 bases. CDR3 size: 13 residues. CDR3 in amino acids: CATGGTGNQPQHF. CDR3 sequence (DNA): TGTGCCACAGGGGGTACGGGCAATCAGCCCCAGCATTTT.